A selection of T cell receptor beta chains follows, all from one sample in a study of identical twins. TCRdb ran MiXCR on the 5' RACE reads and lists one entry per CDR3 protein. In the table there are some 1,600,000 distinct CDR3 sequences, roughly a third of which are singletons. The sequencing input was cord blood. The receptors come from a newborn girl in good health. The CDR3 runs from the conserved cysteine through the conserved F or W. D genes are given only for firm matches. Part of the rows lack a size; the others show once, few, many or a class for expanded clones.

d_call j_call clone_size v_call cdr3_nt cdr3_aa
TRBD1 TRBJ2-5 . TRBV5-6 TGTGCCAGCAGCTTGTATTGGGACAGGGGGCGGGAGACCCAGTACTTC CASSLYWDRGRETQYF
. TRBJ1-1 . TRBV4-1 TGCGCCAGCAGCCAAGTCGCTTTTGACATGACTTGGGCTGAAGCTTTCTTT CASSQVAFDMTWAEAFF
. TRBJ2-7 . TRBV20-1 TGCAGTGCTAGGACTGGCGAGCAGTACTTC CSARTGEQYF
TRBD1 TRBJ1-1 . TRBV6-6 TGTGCCAGCAGCAGACAGGGGGCTGGGGGTGAAGCTTTCTTT CASSRQGAGGEAFF
. TRBJ1-5 few TRBV20-1 TGCAGTGCTAGGGGGGACTATCTACTAAATCAGCCCCAGCATTTT CSARGDYLLNQPQHF
TRBD2 TRBJ2-4 once TRBV5-1 TGCGCCAGCAGCCGAACGGCGGGAGGGTCCTACGAGCAGTGCTTC CASSRTAGGSYEQCF
. TRBJ2-6 . TRBV12-3/TRBV12-4 TGTGCCAGCATAAGACAGTATAGCTCTGGGGCCAACGTCCTGACTTTC CASIRQYSSGANVLTF
. TRBJ1-2 few TRBV12-3/TRBV12-4 TGTGCCAGCAGGTGGGGGCCAAATGGCTACACCTTC CASRWGPNGYTF
TRBD2 TRBJ2-1 . TRBV20-1 TGCAGTGCCGTCAGCGGGAGAGGCTACAATGAGCAGTTCTTC CSAVSGRGYNEQFF
TRBD1 TRBJ1-2 few TRBV20-1 TGCAGTGCTGGAAGCCCCGGGACAGGGGGCGACTATGGCTACACCTTC CSAGSPGTGGDYGYTF
. TRBJ1-1 . TRBV27 TGTGCCAGCAGTTTAAAGGGGAGAAACACTGAAGCTTTCTTT CASSLKGRNTEAFF
TRBD2 TRBJ2-5 few TRBV27 TGTGCCAGCGCGGGAAGACTAGCGGGAGAGACCCAGTACTTC CASAGRLAGETQYF
TRBD2 TRBJ2-3 few TRBV10-3 TGTGCCATCAGTGATCTAGAGCGGGGGGGCTCAGATACGCAGTATTTT CAISDLERGGSDTQYF
. TRBJ2-7 . TRBV27 TGTGCCAGCAGTTTATTGGGCGGGGGCCTCTACAATGAGCAGTACTTC CASSLLGGGLYNEQYF
TRBD1 TRBJ1-2 . TRBV20-1 TGCAGTGCTAGAGAGGGCCCCGGTACAGGGGGTATTCATGGCTACACCTTC CSAREGPGTGGIHGYTF
. TRBJ1-4 . TRBV7-9 TGTGCCAGCAGCTTTGGACCGAACCCGAATGAAAAACTGTTTTTT CASSFGPNPNEKLFF
TRBD2 TRBJ2-7 few TRBV27 TGTGCCAGCAGTTTATCACGGGGCGCGGGACTAGCGGCCTACAATGAGCAGTACTTC CASSLSRGAGLAAYNEQYF
. TRBJ1-5 few TRBV6-5 TGTGCCAGCAGTTACGGGAAGTATAGCAATCAGCCCCAGCATTTT CASSYGKYSNQPQHF
. TRBJ1-2 few TRBV19 TGTGCCAGTACCGTCGGCGGTGGCTACACCTTC CASTVGGGYTF
. TRBJ2-7 few TRBV7-9 TGTGCCAGCAGCTTCTCGGGGGGGACAGGGACCTACGAGCAGTACTTC CASSFSGGTGTYEQYF
. TRBJ1-5 . TRBV5-6 TGTGCCAGCGGCTTAGACAGCAGCAATCAGCCCCAGCATTTT CASGLDSSNQPQHF
. TRBJ2-7 . TRBV6-2/TRBV6-3 TGTGCCAGCAGTTATGACCGGGAGCAGTACTTC CASSYDREQYF
. TRBJ2-7 few TRBV14 TGTGCCAGCAGCCAGACAGGCACACTCTACGAGCAGTACTTC CASSQTGTLYEQYF
TRBD2 TRBJ2-7 . TRBV9 TGTGCCAGCAGCCCCCCGAGGTCTAGCGGTTCTCCCTACGAGCAGTACTTC CASSPPRSSGSPYEQYF
TRBD1 TRBJ2-2 few TRBV12-3/TRBV12-4 TGTGCCAGCAGTTTCAGACCGGGACAGGCGTCCACCGGGGAGCTGTTTTTT CASSFRPGQASTGELFF
. TRBJ1-2 . TRBV18 TGTGCCAGCTCACTACCACCGGGACCCCGGTCGTACGGCTACACCTTC CASSLPPGPRSYGYTF
. TRBJ2-7 . TRBV6-1 TGTGCCAGCAGTGAATTTACAGCCCTACCGGAGCAGTACTTC CASSEFTALPEQYF
TRBD2 TRBJ2-4 many TRBV10-3 TGTGCCATCAGTGGGACTAGCGGGAGCATTCAGTACTTC CAISGTSGSIQYF
TRBD2 TRBJ2-3 few TRBV20-1 TGCAGTGCTAACCGCCGCTGGGAGCGGGGGGGCCTTTACCCAGATACGCAGTATTTT CSANRRWERGGLYPDTQYF
. TRBJ2-1 few TRBV9 TGTGCCAGCAGCGGGGGGCCTTCCTACAATGAGCAGTTCTTC CASSGGPSYNEQFF
TRBD2 TRBJ2-7 . TRBV7-2 TGTGCCAGCAGTGTAAGGGGAGGGCTAGCGGGAGTCAATGAGCAGTACTTC CASSVRGGLAGVNEQYF
TRBD2 TRBJ2-1 few TRBV5-1 TGCGCCAGCAGCTTTACCTCACTAGCGGCTTACAATGAGCAGTTCTTC CASSFTSLAAYNEQFF
. TRBJ2-7 few TRBV20-1 TGCAGTGCTAGAGTGCTAGGGTACGAGCAGTACTTC CSARVLGYEQYF
. TRBJ2-3 . TRBV4-1 TGCGCCAGCAGCCAAAGGAGGGCAGGTACGCAGTATTTT CASSQRRAGTQYF
. TRBJ2-3 . TRBV12-3/TRBV12-4 TGTGCCAGCAGTCGCCGGGGGGCATCAGATGCGCAGTATTTT CASSRRGASDAQYF
. TRBJ1-1 . TRBV24-1 TGTGCCACCGGTGGCATGAACACTGAAGCTTTCTTT CATGGMNTEAFF
. TRBJ2-1 . TRBV6-1 TGTGCCAGCAGTGGACTGGGATCACAAGAGACCCAGTTCTTC CASSGLGSQETQFF
TRBD2 TRBJ2-5 . TRBV12-3/TRBV12-4 TGTGCCAGCAGAAAGGGACCTAGCGGTCTCCAAGAGACCCAGTACTTC CASRKGPSGLQETQYF
. TRBJ2-7 few TRBV20-1 TGCAGTGCTAGAGAGGGGCGGAAATCCCTCATAGAGCAGTACTTC CSAREGRKSLIEQYF
. TRBJ1-2 . TRBV9 TGTGCCAGCAGTCCCAAAGTATGGGCGCGGGCTTTTTACGGCTACACCTTC CASSPKVWARAFYGYTF